This paragraph covers one T cell receptor beta chain sequence. Its antigen is currently not known. Qualities for individual bases were not recorded, and no much larger clone is one base off. The data originate from a study of T cells in narcolepsy (dated by TCRdb to 2017 to 2018). Broadly, across the study: Patients with narcolepsy type 1 or type 2 (NT1, NT2) were enrolled in the study together with healthy control donors. Autoreactive T cells targeting hypocretin neuron self-antigens (hypocretin, TRIB2) were sought in narcolepsy patients, and TCR Vbeta sequencing was used to track clonotypes in blood and CSF.

The library was built by means of the immunoSEQ multiplex PCR assay. This immuneACCESS table, as held by TCRdb, lists in-frame sequences with V and J called but not all clones. Of the missing ones, under half trace to an unresolved V gene in checked studies; the others have no known cause. Recorded for this sample are approximately 25,000 clones; roughly two thirds of them occurred a single time. The top ten constitute more than 10% of the sample. What the work shows at the level of the full study, not this receptor alone: Patients and controls had comparable numbers of sequenced blood memory CD4+ clonotypes, averaging about 39,000 and 35,000, respectively. According to the report, autoreactive clonotypes were detected serially in the blood of the same patients and of different patients, but not in healthy controls. Plots that compared CSF and blood CD4+ T cell clonotypes from the same patient highlighted HCRT-specific and TRIB2-specific autoreactive clonotypes. Some blood memory CD4+ repertoires from patients and controls contained no sequences matching autoreactive T cell clones.

For TCR Vbeta sequencing, memory CD4+ T cells were sorted ex vivo from the peripheral blood of both healthy controls and narcolepsy patients. The CDR3 numbers 16 residues from cysteine through phenylalanine. The read is trimmed to its CDR3 DNA, 48 bases read in frame from base 1. Germline trimming amounts to 5 bases on V and 6 bases on J, with 13 as the count of junction bases outside the gene matches. CDR1 and CDR2, looked up from the germline V gene, are SGHVS and FNYEAQ. The receptor was isolated from a human donor in good health. The sample consisted of memory (CD45RA-) CD4+ T cells from blood. The meaning of the sample's cell subset or site label: memory T cells sorted ex vivo from peripheral blood. The chain is made from TRBV7-6 and TRBJ2-3, with 8 junctional bases fitting TRBD2. The nucleotide sequence is given as TGTGCCAGCAGCCCTACGGCGGGGGGAGATGGGGATACGCAGTATTTT. It is translated as CASSPTAGGDGDTQYF.